The rows below give T cell receptor beta chains drawn from one sample of a study of T-cell memory formation after mild COVID-19. TCRdb re-called the 5' RACE reads through MiXCR, storing one row per CDR3 protein. The sample includes around 200,000 distinct CDR3 sequences, roughly 27% of them seen just once. Source material: PBMCs or a T cell subset sorted from them (not recorded which). The source of these receptors is an adult woman who had mild COVID-19 (a few samples of this study predate the infection). Cell type and time point are not known. Both conserved end residues are part of each CDR3. The order of the fields is CDR3 DNA, CDR3 protein, D gene, clone size, J gene, V gene. D genes are given only for firm matches. Clone size is not always given. Where it is, it says once, few, many or a class for expanded clones.

TGTGCCAGCAGTTTTCACAGGGTGGGCACCGGGGAGCTGTTTTTT CASSFHRVGTGELFF - few TRBJ2-2 TRBV27
TGTGCCACCAGTGCAGCGGGAGCATACAATGAGCAGTTCTTC CATSAAGAYNEQFF TRBD2 few TRBJ2-1 TRBV24-1
TGCGCCAGCAGCCTCCGGGGCACCGGGGAGCTGTTTTTT CASSLRGTGELFF - many TRBJ2-2 TRBV4-1
TGCAGTGCTAGGGCTTCTAGCGGGGGTTACAATGAGCAGTTCTTC CSARASSGGYNEQFF TRBD2 - TRBJ2-1 TRBV20-1
TGTGCCAGCAGCTTAGGGTCCGACGGCGAGCAGTACTTC CASSLGSDGEQYF - - TRBJ2-7 TRBV7-6
TGCAGCGTTGTAATTATCCAGCCTGGAAACACCATATATTTT CSVVIIQPGNTIYF - few TRBJ1-3 TRBV29-1
TGTGCCACCAGCGGCCGCCGGGACACCGTTAATCAGCCCCAGCATTTT CATSGRRDTVNQPQHF - few TRBJ1-5 TRBV15
TGCAGTGCTAGAGATCGGCTAGCGGGACCCCAGGAGCAGTACTTC CSARDRLAGPQEQYF TRBD2 few TRBJ2-7 TRBV20-1
TGTGCCAGCAGTTCGGGACTAGCGTCTAGCACAGATACGCAGTATTTT CASSSGLASSTDTQYF TRBD2 many TRBJ2-3 TRBV12-3/TRBV12-4
TGTGCCAGCAGTGGACCGGGACAGGGGGCCTACGAGCAGTACTTC CASSGPGQGAYEQYF TRBD1 - TRBJ2-7 TRBV6-1
TGCAGCGTTGTTGGGACGAACACCATATATTTT CSVVGTNTIYF - few TRBJ1-3 TRBV29-1
TGCGCCAGCAGCTTGGCTACGCAACAGGTATCCACTGAAGCTTTCTTT CASSLATQQVSTEAFF - many TRBJ1-1 TRBV5-1
TGTGCCAGCAGCCCCTTTAAAAGGGGCACAGATACGCAGTATTTT CASSPFKRGTDTQYF - - TRBJ2-3 TRBV9